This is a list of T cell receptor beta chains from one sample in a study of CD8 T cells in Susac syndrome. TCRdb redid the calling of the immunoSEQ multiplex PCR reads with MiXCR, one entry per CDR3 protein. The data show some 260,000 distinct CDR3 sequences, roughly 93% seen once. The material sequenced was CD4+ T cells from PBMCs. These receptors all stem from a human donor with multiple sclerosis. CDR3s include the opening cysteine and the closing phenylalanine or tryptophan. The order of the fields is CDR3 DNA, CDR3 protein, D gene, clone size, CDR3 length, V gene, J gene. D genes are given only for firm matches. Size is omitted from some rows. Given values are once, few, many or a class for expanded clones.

CDR3nt: TGTGCCAGCGTTCGTGACAGTGGGGCCAACGTCCTGACTTTC
CDR3aa: CASVRDSGANVLTF
d_gene: NA
abundance: once
len: 14
v_gene: TRBV2
j_gene: TRBJ2-6

CDR3nt: TGTGCCAGCAGTGCGGAGTTCGGGAGCCACGAGCAGTACTTC
CDR3aa: CASSAEFGSHEQYF
d_gene: NA
abundance: NA
len: 14
v_gene: TRBV2
j_gene: TRBJ2-7

CDR3nt: TGTGCCAGCATCTTTACAGGGGTGGAAAAACTGTTTTTT
CDR3aa: CASIFTGVEKLFF
d_gene: TRBD1
abundance: NA
len: 13
v_gene: TRBV6-4
j_gene: TRBJ1-4

CDR3nt: TGTGCCAGTAGTATTGCGGGAGGCGGCTACACCTTC
CDR3aa: CASSIAGGGYTF
d_gene: NA
abundance: NA
len: 12
v_gene: TRBV19
j_gene: TRBJ1-2

CDR3nt: TGTGCCAGCAGCTCCCTAGCCTACAATGAGCAGTTCTTC
CDR3aa: CASSSLAYNEQFF
d_gene: NA
abundance: NA
len: 13
v_gene: TRBV5-4
j_gene: TRBJ2-1

CDR3nt: TGTGCCAGCAGTGTGTCGGAGACTAACACTGAAGCTTTCTTT
CDR3aa: CASSVSETNTEAFF
d_gene: NA
abundance: NA
len: 14
v_gene: TRBV2
j_gene: TRBJ1-1

CDR3nt: TGCGCCAGCAGCTTGGGGGACAGGGCAAAAGAGACCCAGTACTTC
CDR3aa: CASSLGDRAKETQYF
d_gene: TRBD1
abundance: NA
len: 15
v_gene: TRBV5-1
j_gene: TRBJ2-5

CDR3nt: TGTGCCAGCAGCTTAAAAGGGGTGGAAGGCTACACCTTC
CDR3aa: CASSLKGVEGYTF
d_gene: NA
abundance: NA
len: 13
v_gene: TRBV13
j_gene: TRBJ1-2

CDR3nt: TGTGCCAGCAGCCCCCAGGGGACCCAGTACTTC
CDR3aa: CASSPQGTQYF
d_gene: NA
abundance: NA
len: 11
v_gene: TRBV6-5
j_gene: TRBJ2-5

CDR3nt: TGTGCCACCAGCAGAGTTTGGTCCGGGACAGGGTTATCTGGAAACACCATATATTTT
CDR3aa: CATSRVWSGTGLSGNTIYF
d_gene: TRBD1
abundance: NA
len: 19
v_gene: TRBV15
j_gene: TRBJ1-3

CDR3nt: TGTGCCAGCAGCGAGCGGGGGACGGTGGCCGGGGAGCTGTTTTTT
CDR3aa: CASSERGTVAGELFF
d_gene: TRBD2
abundance: NA
len: 15
v_gene: TRBV9
j_gene: TRBJ2-2

CDR3nt: TGTGCCAGCAGCGGCCGCGACTTCGGGGAGACCCAGTACTTC
CDR3aa: CASSGRDFGETQYF
d_gene: NA
abundance: once
len: 14
v_gene: TRBV5-4
j_gene: TRBJ2-5

CDR3nt: TGCAGCGTTTTAGACAGAGCCTCTTACGAGCAGTACTTC
CDR3aa: CSVLDRASYEQYF
d_gene: NA
abundance: NA
len: 13
v_gene: TRBV29-1
j_gene: TRBJ2-7

CDR3nt: TGTGCCAGCAGTGCCCGAGACGGGAGCTCTGGAAACACCATATATTTT
CDR3aa: CASSARDGSSGNTIYF
d_gene: NA
abundance: NA
len: 16
v_gene: TRBV6-1
j_gene: TRBJ1-3

CDR3nt: TGTGCCAGTAGTATTCGCGTGGACAGACTAAACACCGGGGAGCTGTTTTTT
CDR3aa: CASSIRVDRLNTGELFF
d_gene: NA
abundance: NA
len: 17
v_gene: TRBV19
j_gene: TRBJ2-2

CDR3nt: TGTGCCAGCAGTTACACCAGCCAGGGGGACACTGAAGCTTTCTTT
CDR3aa: CASSYTSQGDTEAFF
d_gene: TRBD1
abundance: NA
len: 15
v_gene: TRBV6-5
j_gene: TRBJ1-1

CDR3nt: TGTGCCAGCTTGCTAGCGGGGAGGTACAATGAGCAGTTCTTC
CDR3aa: CASLLAGRYNEQFF
d_gene: TRBD2
abundance: NA
len: 14
v_gene: TRBV28
j_gene: TRBJ2-1

CDR3nt: TGCGCCAGCAGCCTGTGGGGGGGCTCTGATACTGGGGCCAACGTCCTGACTTTC
CDR3aa: CASSLWGGSDTGANVLTF
d_gene: NA
abundance: NA
len: 18
v_gene: TRBV4-1
j_gene: TRBJ2-6

CDR3nt: TGCAGCGTTTCCACAGGGGCTGGGAACACCATATATTTT
CDR3aa: CSVSTGAGNTIYF
d_gene: TRBD1
abundance: NA
len: 13
v_gene: TRBV29-1
j_gene: TRBJ1-3

CDR3nt: TGTGCCAGTAGTAGGGGGACCTCGGATTCACCCCTCCACTTT
CDR3aa: CASSRGTSDSPLHF
d_gene: NA
abundance: NA
len: 14
v_gene: TRBV19
j_gene: TRBJ1-6

CDR3nt: TGCAGTGCTAGAGGGCAGACTGTGGGCATTCAGTACTTC
CDR3aa: CSARGQTVGIQYF
d_gene: NA
abundance: NA
len: 13
v_gene: TRBV20-1
j_gene: TRBJ2-4

CDR3nt: TGTGCCAGCAGCTTAAAGGGGGCTAGCACCGGGGAGCTGTTTTTT
CDR3aa: CASSLKGASTGELFF
d_gene: TRBD1
abundance: NA
len: 15
v_gene: TRBV7-3
j_gene: TRBJ2-2

CDR3nt: TGTGCCACCAGCAGAATGGGCAGGGGAGAGAGAGGCAATCAGCCCCAGCATTTT
CDR3aa: CATSRMGRGERGNQPQHF
d_gene: NA
abundance: NA
len: 18
v_gene: TRBV15
j_gene: TRBJ1-5

CDR3nt: TGTGCCAGCAGTCCAAAGATTGGGCAGTTCTTC
CDR3aa: CASSPKIGQFF
d_gene: NA
abundance: once
len: 11
v_gene: TRBV12-3/TRBV12-4
j_gene: TRBJ2-1

CDR3nt: TGTGCCTGGAGTCACAATCAGGGAGGGGAAAAACTGTTTTTT
CDR3aa: CAWSHNQGGEKLFF
d_gene: NA
abundance: once
len: 14
v_gene: TRBV30
j_gene: TRBJ1-4

CDR3nt: TGTGCCAGCAGCCACCAACGCCGGGCTTCCGGGGATGAGCAGTTCTTC
CDR3aa: CASSHQRRASGDEQFF
d_gene: NA
abundance: NA
len: 16
v_gene: TRBV4-2
j_gene: TRBJ2-1

CDR3nt: TGTGCCAGCAGCTTGCTACTAGCGGGAGGGAGTCCAGATACGCAGTATTTT
CDR3aa: CASSLLLAGGSPDTQYF
d_gene: TRBD2
abundance: NA
len: 17
v_gene: TRBV7-9
j_gene: TRBJ2-3

CDR3nt: TGTGCCAGCAGCTTTAACACTGAAGCTTTCTTT
CDR3aa: CASSFNTEAFF
d_gene: NA
abundance: few
len: 11
v_gene: TRBV11-1
j_gene: TRBJ1-1

CDR3nt: TGTGCCAGCAGAACACCCGGCTACACCGGGGAGCTGTTTTTT
CDR3aa: CASRTPGYTGELFF
d_gene: NA
abundance: NA
len: 14
v_gene: TRBV6-5
j_gene: TRBJ2-2

CDR3nt: TGTGCCAGCAGTTTTAACTCTTCACCGGGACAGGGGGCGAGGCAGCATTTT
CDR3aa: CASSFNSSPGQGARQHF
d_gene: TRBD1
abundance: NA
len: 17
v_gene: TRBV12-3/TRBV12-4
j_gene: TRBJ1-5

CDR3nt: TGTGCTAGTGGTTCTCTCCCAGAGACCCTCACCGGGGAGCTGTTTTTT
CDR3aa: CASGSLPETLTGELFF
d_gene: NA
abundance: once
len: 16
v_gene: TRBV12-5
j_gene: TRBJ2-2

CDR3nt: TGTGCCAGCAGCCAAGGGCAAGGGGGTAATCAGCCCCAGCATTTT
CDR3aa: CASSQGQGGNQPQHF
d_gene: NA
abundance: few
len: 15
v_gene: TRBV4-2
j_gene: TRBJ1-5

CDR3nt: TGTGCCAGCAGTTTAGGAGTTTTCTATAATTCACCCCTCCACTTT
CDR3aa: CASSLGVFYNSPLHF
d_gene: NA
abundance: NA
len: 15
v_gene: TRBV27
j_gene: TRBJ1-6

CDR3nt: TGTGCCAGCAGAGACGGACCATCCTACAATGAGCAGTTCTTC
CDR3aa: CASRDGPSYNEQFF
d_gene: NA
abundance: NA
len: 14
v_gene: TRBV3-1
j_gene: TRBJ2-1

CDR3nt: TGTGCCAGCAGCTTAACTACGCAGGGTTCCGGGGAGCTGTTTTTT
CDR3aa: CASSLTTQGSGELFF
d_gene: NA
abundance: NA
len: 15
v_gene: TRBV7-3
j_gene: TRBJ2-2

CDR3nt: TGTGCCAGCAGCTTAATTCCGGGAGCGGGCACAGATACGCAGTATTTT
CDR3aa: CASSLIPGAGTDTQYF
d_gene: NA
abundance: NA
len: 16
v_gene: TRBV7-3
j_gene: TRBJ2-3

CDR3nt: TGCAGTGCCTCCGGGCCGGGATTAGAGACCCAGTACTTC
CDR3aa: CSASGPGLETQYF
d_gene: NA
abundance: NA
len: 13
v_gene: TRBV20-1
j_gene: TRBJ2-5

CDR3nt: TGCAGTGCTAGCCCGGTATCTAGCTCCTACAATGAGCAGTTCTTC
CDR3aa: CSASPVSSSYNEQFF
d_gene: NA
abundance: NA
len: 15
v_gene: TRBV20-1
j_gene: TRBJ2-1

CDR3nt: TGCGCCAGCAGCCTGGGACAGGGGCCTAATTCACCCCTCCACTTT
CDR3aa: CASSLGQGPNSPLHF
d_gene: TRBD1
abundance: NA
len: 15
v_gene: TRBV4-1
j_gene: TRBJ1-6